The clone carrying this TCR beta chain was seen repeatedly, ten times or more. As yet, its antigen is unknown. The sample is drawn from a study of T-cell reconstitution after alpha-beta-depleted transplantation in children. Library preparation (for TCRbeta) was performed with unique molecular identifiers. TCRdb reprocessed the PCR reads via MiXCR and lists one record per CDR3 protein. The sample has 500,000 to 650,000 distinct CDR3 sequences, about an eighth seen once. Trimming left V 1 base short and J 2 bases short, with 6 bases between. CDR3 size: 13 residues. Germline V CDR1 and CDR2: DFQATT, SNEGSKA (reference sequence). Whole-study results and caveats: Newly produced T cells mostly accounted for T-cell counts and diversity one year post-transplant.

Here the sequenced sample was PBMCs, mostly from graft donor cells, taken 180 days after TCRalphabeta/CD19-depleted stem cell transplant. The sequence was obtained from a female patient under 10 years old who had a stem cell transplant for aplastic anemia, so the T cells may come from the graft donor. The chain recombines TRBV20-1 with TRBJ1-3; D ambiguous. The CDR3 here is CSARVPAGNTIYF. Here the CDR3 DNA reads TGCAGTGCTAGAGTCCCAGCTGGAAACACCATATATTTT.